Included here is one T cell receptor beta chain sequence, with context. With V trimmed by 2 bases and J by 6 bases, 9 bases remained unmatched. Looked up from germline, CDR1 is KGHDR and CDR2 is SFDVKD. CDR3 length: 18 amino acids. Original processing methods: For nucleated cells, counts were estimated from reference gene primer amplification. Produced via immunoSEQ multiplex PCR; TCRdb's table is partial and in-frame only. V and J calls and clone size are those listed in that table; D and trimming were worked out from the DNA. This table holds 25,000 to 35,000 clones, approximately 90% found once. This specimen belongs to a study of blood T cell repertoires in COVID-19. Study information: T cells, B-cell-depleted T cells, or PBMCs provided the cDNA or gDNA that served as material.

The origin of this receptor is a human donor in a cohort sampled during active COVID-19. This chain uses TRBV24-1 with TRBJ2-2; 12 bases are shared with TRBD2. The specimen sequenced was peripheral blood. The CDR3 loop is CATSDSLAGGPGAGELFF. In DNA form, the CDR3 reads TGTGCCACCAGTGATTCTCTAGCGGGAGGGCCGGGCGCCGGGGAGCTGTTTTTT.